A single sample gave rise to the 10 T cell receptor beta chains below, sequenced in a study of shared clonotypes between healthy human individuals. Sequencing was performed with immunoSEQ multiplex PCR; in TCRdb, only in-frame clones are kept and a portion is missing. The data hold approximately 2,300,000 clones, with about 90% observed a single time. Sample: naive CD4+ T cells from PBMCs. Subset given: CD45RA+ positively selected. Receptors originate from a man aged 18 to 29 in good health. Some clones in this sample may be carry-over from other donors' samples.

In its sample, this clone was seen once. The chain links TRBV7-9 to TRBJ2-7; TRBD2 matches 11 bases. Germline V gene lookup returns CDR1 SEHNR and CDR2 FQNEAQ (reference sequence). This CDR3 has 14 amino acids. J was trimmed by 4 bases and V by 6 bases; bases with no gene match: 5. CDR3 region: CASRELAGVYEQYF. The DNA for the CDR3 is TGTGCCAGCAGAGAACTAGCGGGAGTTTACGAGCAGTACTTC.

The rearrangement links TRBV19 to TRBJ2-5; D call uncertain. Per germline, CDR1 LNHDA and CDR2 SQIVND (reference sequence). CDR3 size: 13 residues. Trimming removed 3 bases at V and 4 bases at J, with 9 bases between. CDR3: CASSMRRLETQYF. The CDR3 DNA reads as TGTGCCAGTAGTATGCGGCGTCTAGAGACCCAGTACTTC.

CDR3 sequence reads: CAISESPPGQFF. In DNA, the CDR3 is TGTGCCATCAGTGAGTCCCCGCCAGGGCAGTTCTTC. The chain uses TRBV10-3 and TRBJ2-1; no firm D call. The CDR3 has 12 residues. CDR1 and CDR2 (germline): ENHRY, SYGVKD. V shed 0 bases and J shed 12 bases, with 9 bases lying between them.

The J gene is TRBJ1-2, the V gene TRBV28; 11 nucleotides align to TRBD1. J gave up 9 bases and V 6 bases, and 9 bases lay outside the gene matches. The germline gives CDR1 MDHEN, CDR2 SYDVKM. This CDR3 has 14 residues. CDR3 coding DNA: TGTGCCAGCAGAACAGGACAGGGGGCTGTTAGCTACACCTTC. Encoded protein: CASRTGQGAVSYTF.

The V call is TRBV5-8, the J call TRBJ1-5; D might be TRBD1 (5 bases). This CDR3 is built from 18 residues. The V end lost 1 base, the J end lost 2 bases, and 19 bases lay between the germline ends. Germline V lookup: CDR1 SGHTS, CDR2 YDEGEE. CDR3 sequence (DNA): TGTGCCAGCAGCTTGTTTTTGGGGAGGGGAGCAGGCAATCAGCCCCAGCATTTT. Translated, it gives CASSLFLGRGAGNQPQHF.

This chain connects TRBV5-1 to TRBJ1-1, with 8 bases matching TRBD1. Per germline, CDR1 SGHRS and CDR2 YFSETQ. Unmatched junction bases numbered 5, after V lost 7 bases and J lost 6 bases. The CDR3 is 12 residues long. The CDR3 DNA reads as TGCGCCAGCGGCAGGGGGCTCGCTGAAGCTTTCTTT. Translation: CASGRGLAEAFF. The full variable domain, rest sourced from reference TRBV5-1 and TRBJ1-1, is KAGVTQTPRYLIKTRGQQVTLSCSPISGHRSVSWYQQTPGQGLQFLFEYFSETQRNKGNFPGRFSGRQFSNSRSEMNVSTLELGDSALYLCASGRGLAEAFFGQGTRLTVV.

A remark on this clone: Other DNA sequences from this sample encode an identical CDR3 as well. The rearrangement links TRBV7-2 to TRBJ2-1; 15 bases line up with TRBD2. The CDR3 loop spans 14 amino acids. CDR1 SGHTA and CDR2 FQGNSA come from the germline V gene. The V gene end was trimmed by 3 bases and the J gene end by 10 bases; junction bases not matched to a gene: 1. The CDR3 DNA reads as TGTGCCAGCAGCTTCGGACTAGCGGGAGGGGAGCAGTTCTTC. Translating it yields CASSFGLAGGEQFF.

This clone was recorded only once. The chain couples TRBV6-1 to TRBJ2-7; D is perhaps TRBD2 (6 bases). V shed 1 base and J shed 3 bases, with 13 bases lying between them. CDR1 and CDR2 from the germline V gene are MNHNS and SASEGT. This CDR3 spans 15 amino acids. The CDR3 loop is CASSEGGVRFYEQYF. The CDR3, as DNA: TGTGCCAGCAGTGAAGGGGGGGTTCGGTTCTACGAGCAGTACTTC.

CDR3 DNA sequence: TGTGCCAGCAGTGAATTAGCGGGCCCCTACTACTACAATGAGCAGTTCTTC. This sequence encodes CASSELAGPYYYNEQFF. V usage is TRBV6-1 and J usage is TRBJ2-1; 7 bases agree with TRBD2. The CDR3 is 17 amino acids. Unmatched junction bases numbered 10, after V lost 2 bases and J lost 3 bases. Germline CDR1 is MNHNS and CDR2 is SASEGT.

The CDR3 loop is CASSRDRTNEKLFF. The DNA of the CDR3 is TGTGCCAGCAGCCGGGACAGAACTAATGAAAAACTGTTTTTT. The chain links TRBV7-9 to TRBJ1-4; the match to TRBD1 covers 7 bases. With V trimmed by 5 bases and J by 1 base, 1 base remained unmatched. The CDR3 is 14 amino acids. The germline CDR1 and CDR2 sequences are SEHNR and FQNEAQ (reference sequence).